The 7 T cell receptor beta chains in this list originate from one sample, sequenced in a study of shared clonotypes between healthy human individuals. Naive CD8 cells lacked CD45RO and underwent positive selection for CCR7, leaving out terminally differentiated effector memory CD45RA+ cells. Sequencing used immunoSEQ multiplex PCR; TCRdb keeps in-frame clones, though not all of them. Of around 650,000 clones listed, about 96% are singletons. The sample was naive CD8+ T cells sorted from blood. Receptor source: a woman younger than 45 in good health.

The chain employs TRBV7-6 and TRBJ2-1; D might be TRBD2 (5 bases). V was pared by 5 bases and J by 8 bases, with 25 bases between. This CDR3 region has 17 residues. Germline V gene lookup returns CDR1 SGHVS and CDR2 FNYEAQ. The CDR3 DNA sequence: TGTGCCAGCAGCCCAGAGCTAGAGGGAGTAGGGTTGGATGAGCAGTTCTTC. Its protein product is CASSPELEGVGLDEQFF.

The CDR3 bases are TGTGCCAGCAGATTTACGCTATCCTCCTACGAGCAGTACTTC. This encodes CASRFTLSSYEQYF. This chain uses TRBV28 with TRBJ2-7; D unclear. The germline V gene has CDR1 MDHEN and CDR2 SYDVKM. This CDR3 is built from 14 residues. The ends were cut back, 6 bases at V and 0 bases at J, with 12 bases in the middle. Drawing the rest from reference TRBV28 and TRBJ2-7, the complete variable domain is DVKVTQSSRYLVKRTGEKVFLECVQDMDHENMFWYRQDPGLGLRLIYFSYDVKMKEKGDIPEGYSVSREKKERFSLILESASTNQTSMYLCASRFTLSSYEQYFGPGTRLTVT.

A few counts support this clone. The rearrangement joins TRBV1 to TRBJ1-5; TRBD1 was called by the table and not checked on the DNA. TRBV1 is shown as a pseudogene. This CDR3 is built from 15 residues. The CDR3 here is CTSSQGGQGLEPQHF. In DNA form, the CDR3 reads TGCACCAGCAGCCAAGGGGGACAGGGTTTGGAGCCCCAGCATTTT.

The J gene is TRBJ1-4, the V gene TRBV28; D is ambiguous. V lost 4 bases, J lost 10 bases, and 13 bases lay in between. CDR1 MDHEN and CDR2 SYDVKM come from the germline V gene. This CDR3 contains 13 residues. CDR3 in DNA: TGTGCCAGCAGTTCCGCTTGGGAGGGAAAACTGTTTTTT. Its protein product is CASSSAWEGKLFF.

In its sample, this clone was seen a few times. The chain links TRBV4-2 to TRBJ1-5; 9 nucleotides agree with TRBD1. The germline gives CDR1 LGHNA, CDR2 YNFKEQ. This CDR3 has 15 amino acids. J was trimmed by 7 bases and V by 3 bases; bases with no gene match: 7. CDR3 protein: CASSHLQGAKQPQHF. DNA of the CDR3: TGTGCCAGCAGCCATTTACAGGGGGCAAAACAGCCCCAGCATTTT.

This chain joins TRBV7-9 and TRBJ2-2, with no clear D. Deletions cut 6 bases from V and 7 bases from J, with 12 bases between. Germline-derived CDR1 and CDR2 are SEHNR and FQNEAQ (reference sequence). The CDR3 is made up of 13 amino acids. CDR3 region: CASRLSVSGELFF. CDR3 nucleotide sequence: TGTGCCAGCAGACTCTCGGTCAGCGGGGAGCTGTTTTTT. The full variable domain, completed using reference TRBV7-9 and TRBJ2-2, is DTGVSQNPRHKITKRGQNVTFRCDPISEHNRLYWYRQTLGQGPEFLTYFQNEAQLEKSRLLSDRFSAERPKGSFSTLEIQRTEQGDSAMYLCASRLSVSGELFFGEGSRLTVL.

The chain links TRBV2 to TRBJ1-1; D is undetermined. The CDR3 totals 13 residues. The germline V and J ends were trimmed by 2 bases and 0 bases, with 4 bases remaining between them. CDR1 and CDR2 from the germline V gene are SNHLY and FYNNEI. CDR3 in amino acids: CASSELMNTEAFF. CDR3 bases: TGTGCCAGCAGTGAATTAATGAACACTGAAGCTTTCTTT.